Presented here are 19 T cell receptor beta chains from one specimen sequenced in a study of neurological immune-mediated disorders. MiXCR was run by TCRdb on the 5' RACE reads, yielding one entry per CDR3 protein. This sample has 50,000 to 55,000 distinct CDR3 sequences; around 4% occur once, and the top ten carry 5% to 7%. Input material: PBMCs. The origin of the receptors is a man in his 60s with multiple sclerosis.

This clonotype was detected ten times or more. The V and J genes are TRBV20-1 and TRBJ1-1; 7 nucleotides agree with TRBD1. Germline CDR1 is DFQATT and CDR2 is SNEGSKA (reference sequence). V lost 5 bases, J lost 0 bases, and 9 bases stayed unmatched. The CDR3 is 15 residues long. As DNA, the CDR3 is TGCAGTGCTCCAAGACAGGGAAGCATGAACACTGAAGCTTTCTTT. It encodes CSAPRQGSMNTEAFF.

The rearrangement uses TRBV3-1 and TRBJ1-1; the D gene is possibly TRBD1 (5 bases). CDR3 size: 14 residues. Germline CDR1 and CDR2: LGHDT and YNNKEL (reference sequence). V was trimmed by 1 base and J by 4 bases, leaving 10 bases between them. The CDR3 sequence: CASSQAQGLTEAFF. For the CDR3, the DNA is TGTGCCAGCAGCCAAGCCCAGGGCCTCACTGAAGCTTTCTTT.

This clonotype has a count of ten or more. The rearrangement uses TRBV25-1 and TRBJ1-1; D uncertain. This CDR3 has 10 amino acids. Trimming removed 2 bases from V and 6 bases from J, with 1 base in between. From germline, CDR1 is MGHDK and CDR2 SYGVNS. The DNA of the CDR3 is TGTGCCAGCAGTGAACCTGAAGCTTTCTTT. Protein sequence: CASSEPEAFF.

This clonotype was counted ten times or more. The chain carries TRBV21-1 and TRBJ2-4. TRBV21-1 is a pseudogene. This CDR3 region has 11 residues. The DNA for the CDR3 is TGTGCCAGGGCGGCCAAAAACATTCAGTACTTC. Protein sequence: CARAAKNIQYF.

This clonotype showed up many times. J is TRBJ2-7 and V is TRBV20-1, with 7 bases aligning to TRBD2. CDR3 size: 13 residues. Losses at the gene ends were 1 base for V and 3 bases for J; bases not matched to a gene: 3. In germline, CDR1 is DFQATT, CDR2 SNEGSKA (reference sequence). In DNA form, the CDR3 reads TGCAGTGCTAGAGTCGGGACTAACTACGAGCAGTACTTC. It encodes CSARVGTNYEQYF.

This clonotype was seen at least ten times. The V call is TRBV4-1, the J call TRBJ2-1, with D possibly called TRBD1 or TRBD2 (5 bases each). Trimming pared 1 base from V and 0 bases from J, leaving 10 bases between. The CDR3 has 16 amino acids. Looked up from germline, CDR1 is MGHRA and CDR2 is YSYEKL. The CDR3: CASSQVAGSSYNEQFF. CDR3 in DNA: TGCGCCAGCAGCCAAGTAGCAGGGAGCTCCTACAATGAGCAGTTCTTC.

This clonotype was picked up many times. V usage is TRBV9 and J usage is TRBJ1-5; the D gene is possibly TRBD1 (6 bases). Trimming took off 2 bases at V and 1 base at J, with 10 bases between the two ends. CDR1 and CDR2 from the germline V gene are SGDLS and YYNGEE. This CDR3 region has 15 residues. The CDR3 loop reads CASSVGGRSNQPQHF. In DNA, the CDR3 is TGTGCCAGCAGCGTGGGGGGGCGAAGCAATCAGCCCCAGCATTTT.

This clonotype was picked up many times. The genes are TRBV11-3 and TRBJ1-1; 8 bases map to TRBD1. Germline V CDR1 and CDR2: SGHNT, YENEEA. Trimming took 5 bases from V and 11 from J; bases not matched to a gene: 10. The CDR3 sequence is 13 residues long. The CDR3 reads CASSPRTGKKAFF. The CDR3 DNA follows: TGTGCCAGCAGCCCTAGGACAGGGAAAAAGGCTTTCTTT.

This clonotype was counted at least ten times. The CDR3 is CASSETSGNTGELFF. CDR3 sequence (DNA): TGTGCCAGCAGTGAGACTAGCGGCAACACCGGGGAGCTGTTTTTT. The chain recombines TRBV2 with TRBJ2-2, with TRBD2 matching over 9 bases. Per the germline V gene, CDR1 is SNHLY and CDR2 is FYNNEI. There are 15 residues in the CDR3. Trimming removed 3 bases from V and 2 bases from J; junction bases left unmatched: 1.

This clonotype was picked up many times. The V gene is TRBV15, the J gene TRBJ1-2; TRBD1 aligns across 8 bases. This CDR3 comprises 14 residues. Germline V lookup: CDR1 LNHNV, CDR2 YYDKDF (reference sequence). The V segment lost 3 bases and the J segment 6 bases; nucleotides outside the gene matches: 6. CDR3 in amino acids: CATSREDRADGYTF. DNA for the CDR3: TGTGCCACCAGCAGGGAGGACAGGGCTGATGGCTACACCTTC.

This clonotype was seen many times. J is TRBJ2-3 and V is TRBV20-1; no definite D call. CDR1 and CDR2 from the germline V gene are DFQATT and SNEGSKA (reference sequence). Trimming cost V 0 bases and J 1 base, with 23 bases left between them. CDR3 length: 19 residues. Here the CDR3 reads CSARDYGPYRRLRTDTQYF. CDR3 DNA sequence: TGCAGTGCTAGAGACTATGGGCCCTACCGCCGCTTACGCACAGATACGCAGTATTTT.

This clonotype came up many times. The chain has TRBV5-6 and TRBJ1-1; possible D gene TRBD1, 5 bases. With 4 bases removed from V and 9 bases from J, the gap between germline ends came to 13 bases. CDR1 is SGHDT, CDR2 YYEEEE, per germline. The CDR3 loop spans 12 amino acids. CDR3 residues: CASSKTGDQAFF. The CDR3 coding sequence is TGTGCCAGCAGCAAGACCGGGGACCAAGCTTTCTTT.

This clonotype was detected many times. The chain combines TRBV5-1 with TRBJ2-7; D remains ambiguous. The CDR3 covers 13 residues. V lost 6 bases and J lost 2, with 12 bases in between. Germline V gene lookup returns CDR1 SGHRS and CDR2 YFSETQ. CDR3 sequence (DNA): TGCGCCAGCACCCGAGGTGGGACCTACGAGCAGTACTTC. Its translation is CASTRGGTYEQYF.

Judged by abundance, this clonotype is medium-sized. The V call is TRBV20-1, the J call TRBJ2-1; 7 nucleotides agree with TRBD1. From germline, CDR1 is DFQATT and CDR2 SNEGSKA (reference sequence). CDR3 size: 12 residues. CDR3 protein: CRGLQGNNEQFF. CDR3 nucleotides: TGCAGGGGTTTACAGGGGAACAATGAGCAGTTCTTC.

The table lists this clonotype with many counts. V and J are TRBV5-1 and TRBJ1-5, with TRBD1 matching 9 bases. V dropped 0 bases and J dropped 6; count of bases not matched to a gene: 7. Germline-derived CDR1 and CDR2 are SGHRS and YFSETQ. The CDR3 is made up of 16 amino acids. The CDR3 nucleotides read TGCGCCAGCAGCTTGGACCCGGGACAGGGCCTTCAGCCCCAGCATTTT. It yields the protein CASSLDPGQGLQPQHF.

This clonotype appeared many times. The chain combines TRBV20-1 with TRBJ2-2; D is perhaps TRBD2 (6 bases). The CDR3 spans 14 residues. Germline loops: CDR1 DFQATT, CDR2 SNEGSKA (reference sequence). The V and J ends lost 2 bases and 4 bases respectively, with 11 bases between them. Here the CDR3 reads CSARIQEGTGELFF. The CDR3 DNA sequence: TGCAGTGCTAGAATCCAGGAGGGCACCGGGGAGCTGTTTTTT.

In this sample, this clonotype turned up many times. This chain joins TRBV5-1 and TRBJ2-1, with TRBD2 matching 9 bases. V gave up 0 bases and J gave up 8 bases; unmatched junction bases: 15. The germline gives CDR1 SGHRS, CDR2 YFSETQ. CDR3 size: 18 residues. This CDR3 reads CASSLAVAGVAGVDEQFF. The CDR3 coding sequence is TGCGCCAGCAGCTTGGCGGTTGCAGGGGTAGCGGGAGTAGATGAGCAGTTCTTC.

In its sample, this clonotype was seen many times. The chain has TRBV27 and TRBJ2-6; D is unresolved. CDR3 size: 16 residues. Germline loops: CDR1 MNHEY, CDR2 SMNVEV (reference sequence). V gave up 4 bases and J gave up 2 bases, with 12 bases separating them. CDR3 sequence (DNA): TGTGCCAGCAGTTCGGTAAGGTCACCTGGGGCCAACGTCCTGACTTTC. This encodes CASSSVRSPGANVLTF.

This clonotype has ten or more counts. The chain carries TRBV18 and TRBJ1-4, with D possibly TRBD1 on 5 matching bases. Germline V gives CDR1 KGHSH, CDR2 LQKENI. The CDR3 is made up of 15 amino acids. Trimming stripped 3 bases from V and 3 bases from J, with 11 bases between. CDR3 region: CASSPEVGANEKLFF. In DNA, the CDR3 is TGTGCCAGCTCACCCGAGGTGGGGGCTAATGAAAAACTGTTTTTT.